This TCR beta chain was observed in a study of blood T cell repertoires in COVID-19. On the study more broadly: The origin of the acute and convalescent COVID-19 samples was the United States, Italy and Spain. Sources were T cells, B-cell-depleted T cells, or PBMCs; the material itself was cDNA or gDNA.

V lost 8 bases to trimming and J lost 0 bases, with 13 bases between them. The CDR3 consists of 14 residues. From germline, CDR1 is LNHDA and CDR2 SQIVND (reference sequence). Under the authors' procedure: The assay estimated nucleated cells by amplifying reference gene primers. The repertoire was sequenced with immunoSEQ multiplex PCR; TCRdb's copy has only in-frame clones and lacks some. The D gene and trimming were derived from the DNA, and the V and J assignments and clone size from that table. The table lists roughly 280,000 clones, 89% of them singletons. The chain has TRBV19 and TRBJ1-1; possible D gene TRBD1, 6 bases. Sequenced input: peripheral blood. This TCR was sampled from a man aged 50 to 59 with acute or convalescent COVID-19. The CDR3 sequence: CASSSRDMNTEAFF. The CDR3 nucleotides read TGTGCCAGTTCCTCAAGGGACATGAACACTGAAGCTTTCTTT.